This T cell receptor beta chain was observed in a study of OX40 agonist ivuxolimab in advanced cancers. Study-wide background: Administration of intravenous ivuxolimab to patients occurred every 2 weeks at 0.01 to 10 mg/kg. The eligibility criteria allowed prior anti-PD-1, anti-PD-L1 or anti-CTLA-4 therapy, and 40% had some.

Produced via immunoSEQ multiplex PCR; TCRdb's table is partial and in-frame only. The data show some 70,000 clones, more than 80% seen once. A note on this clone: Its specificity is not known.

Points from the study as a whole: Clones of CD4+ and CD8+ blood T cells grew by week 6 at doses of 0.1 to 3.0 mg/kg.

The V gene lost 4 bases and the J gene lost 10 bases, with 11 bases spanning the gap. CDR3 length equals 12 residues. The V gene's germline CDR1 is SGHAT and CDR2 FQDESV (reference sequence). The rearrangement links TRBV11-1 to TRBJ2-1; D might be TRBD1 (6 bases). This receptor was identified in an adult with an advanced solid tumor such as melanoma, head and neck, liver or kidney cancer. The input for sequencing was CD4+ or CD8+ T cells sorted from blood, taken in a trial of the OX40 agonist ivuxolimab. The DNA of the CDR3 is TGTGCCAGCAGCTCAACCGGGACAGAGCAGTTCTTC. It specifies CASSSTGTEQFF. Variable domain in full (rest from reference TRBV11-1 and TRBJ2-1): EAEVAQSPRYKITEKSQAVAFWCDPISGHATLYWYRQILGQGPELLVQFQDESVVDDSQLPKDRFSAERLKGVDSTLKIQPAELGDSAMYLCASSSTGTEQFFGPGTRLTVL.